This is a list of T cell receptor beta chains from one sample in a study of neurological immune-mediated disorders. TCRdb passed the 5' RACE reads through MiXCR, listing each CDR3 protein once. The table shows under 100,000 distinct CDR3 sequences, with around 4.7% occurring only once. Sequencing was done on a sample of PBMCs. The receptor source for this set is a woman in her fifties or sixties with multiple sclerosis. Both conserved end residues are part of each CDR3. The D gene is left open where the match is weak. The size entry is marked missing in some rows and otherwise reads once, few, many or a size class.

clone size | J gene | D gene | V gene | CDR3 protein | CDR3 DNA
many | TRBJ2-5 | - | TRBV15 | CATSRRQEKETQYF | TGTGCCACCAGCAGACGACAGGAGAAAGAGACCCAGTACTTC
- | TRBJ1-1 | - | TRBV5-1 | CASSSVMNTEAFF | TGCGCCAGCAGCTCAGTCATGAACACTGAAGCTTTCTTT
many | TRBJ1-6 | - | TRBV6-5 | CASSYSDSYNSPLHF | TGTGCCAGCAGTTACTCTGACAGCTATAATTCACCCCTCCACTTT
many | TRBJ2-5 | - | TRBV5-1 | CASMGTEATETQYF | TGCGCCAGCATGGGGACCGAGGCTACGGAGACCCAGTACTTC
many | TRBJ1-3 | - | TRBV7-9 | CASSTGTTGNTIYF | TGTGCCAGCAGCACAGGGACTACTGGAAACACCATATATTTT
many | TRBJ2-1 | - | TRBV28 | CASSLSIGGGAYNEQFF | TGTGCCAGCAGTTTATCGATTGGTGGGGGGGCGTACAATGAGCAGTTCTTC
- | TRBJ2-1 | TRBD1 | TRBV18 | CASSPLGGPSSYNEQFF | TGTGCCAGCTCACCTCTAGGGGGCCCCAGCTCCTACAATGAGCAGTTCTTC
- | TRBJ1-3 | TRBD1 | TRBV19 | CASRTTGIGNTIYF | TGTGCCAGTAGAACGACAGGGATCGGAAACACCATATATTTT
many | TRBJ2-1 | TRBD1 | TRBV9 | CASSATLTGGSYNEQFF | TGTGCCAGCAGCGCAACACTGACAGGGGGCTCCTACAATGAGCAGTTCTTC
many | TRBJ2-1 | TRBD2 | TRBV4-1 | CASSQDRGGLDEQFF | TGCGCCAGCAGCCAAGACCGGGGGGGGCTGGATGAGCAGTTCTTC
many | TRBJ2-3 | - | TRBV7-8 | CASSLALQDTQYF | TGTGCCAGCAGCTTAGCGCTTCAAGATACGCAGTATTTT
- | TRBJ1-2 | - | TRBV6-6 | CASRSPTGGYTF | TGTGCCAGCAGATCGCCCACTGGTGGCTACACCTTC
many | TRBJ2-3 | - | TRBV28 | CASRASTDTQYF | TGTGCCAGCAGAGCTAGCACAGATACGCAGTATTTT
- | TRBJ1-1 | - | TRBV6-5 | CASSYSRPMGPMNTEAFF | TGTGCCAGCAGTTACTCACGACCGATGGGGCCAATGAACACTGAAGCTTTCTTT
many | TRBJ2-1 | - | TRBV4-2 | CASSPRQTIDNEQFF | TGTGCCAGCAGCCCCCGACAGACTATCGACAATGAGCAGTTCTTC
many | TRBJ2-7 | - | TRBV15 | CATSRDLGLDEQYF | TGTGCCACCAGCAGAGACTTGGGCCTGGACGAGCAGTACTTC
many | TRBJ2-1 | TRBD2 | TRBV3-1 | CASSQGSGATYNEQFF | TGTGCCAGCAGCCAAGGTAGCGGGGCTACCTACAATGAGCAGTTCTTC
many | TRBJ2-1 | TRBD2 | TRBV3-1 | CASSQGGGGDDNEQFF | TGTGCCAGCAGCCAAGGGGGCGGGGGGGACGACAATGAGCAGTTCTTC
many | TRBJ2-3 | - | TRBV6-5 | CASRSTSTDTQYF | TGTGCCAGTAGGAGTACTAGCACAGATACGCAGTATTTT
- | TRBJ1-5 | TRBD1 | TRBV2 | CASSERAGGAYSNQPQHF | TGTGCCAGCAGTGAAAGGGCAGGGGGTGCATATAGCAATCAGCCCCAGCATTTT
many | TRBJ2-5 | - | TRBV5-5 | CASSLEAVSPAQYF | TGTGCCAGCAGCTTGGAGGCGGTTAGCCCGGCCCAGTACTTC
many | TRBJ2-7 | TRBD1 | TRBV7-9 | CASSLVPDRGYEQYF | TGTGCCAGCAGCTTAGTCCCGGACAGGGGATACGAGCAGTACTTC
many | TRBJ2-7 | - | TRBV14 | CASSQAGLTYEQYF | TGTGCCAGCAGCCAAGCGGGACTTACCTACGAGCAGTACTTC
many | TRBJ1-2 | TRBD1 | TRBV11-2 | CASSLHRGTSGYTF | TGTGCCAGCAGCTTGCACAGGGGCACTTCTGGCTACACCTTC
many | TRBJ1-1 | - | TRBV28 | CASREGPHTEAFF | TGTGCCAGCAGGGAGGGACCACACACTGAAGCTTTCTTT
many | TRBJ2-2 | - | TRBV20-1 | CSARDPSRELFF | TGCAGTGCTAGAGATCCATCCCGGGAGCTGTTTTTT
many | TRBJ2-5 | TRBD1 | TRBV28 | CASSFPRDRETQYF | TGTGCCAGCAGTTTCCCTCGGGACAGAGAGACCCAGTACTTC
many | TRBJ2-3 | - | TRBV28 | CASSLDAGLYF | TGTGCCAGCAGTTTGGACGCAGGGCTGTATTTT
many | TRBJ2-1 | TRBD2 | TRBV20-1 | CSARALAGVNYNEQFF | TGCAGTGCTAGAGCGCTAGCGGGGGTCAACTACAATGAGCAGTTCTTC
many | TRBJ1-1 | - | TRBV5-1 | CASSWGTDGSEAFF | TGCGCCAGCAGCTGGGGGACCGATGGGAGTGAAGCTTTCTTT